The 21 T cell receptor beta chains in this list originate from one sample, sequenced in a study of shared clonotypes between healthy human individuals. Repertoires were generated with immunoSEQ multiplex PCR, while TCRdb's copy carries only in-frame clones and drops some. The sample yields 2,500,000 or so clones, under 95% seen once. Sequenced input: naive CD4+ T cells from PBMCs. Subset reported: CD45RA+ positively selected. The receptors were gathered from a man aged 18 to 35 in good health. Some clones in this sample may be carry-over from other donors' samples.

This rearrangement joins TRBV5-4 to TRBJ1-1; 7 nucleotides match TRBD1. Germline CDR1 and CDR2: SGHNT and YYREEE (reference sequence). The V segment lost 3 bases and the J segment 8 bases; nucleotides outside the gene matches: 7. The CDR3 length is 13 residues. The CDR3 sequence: CASSSLGTAEAFF. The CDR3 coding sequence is TGTGCCAGCAGCTCTCTAGGGACAGCCGAAGCTTTCTTT.

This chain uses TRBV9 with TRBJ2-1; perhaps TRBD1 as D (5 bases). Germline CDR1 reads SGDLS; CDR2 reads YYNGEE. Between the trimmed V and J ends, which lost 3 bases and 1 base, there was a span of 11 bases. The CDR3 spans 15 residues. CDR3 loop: CASSARTPSYNEQFF. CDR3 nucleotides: TGTGCCAGCAGCGCCCGGACACCTTCCTACAATGAGCAGTTCTTC.

CDR3 loop: CASSDPTGGVINEQYF. CDR3 coding DNA: TGCGCCAGCAGCGATCCGACAGGGGGGGTTATCAACGAGCAGTACTTC. This rearrangement joins TRBV5-1 to TRBJ2-7; 9 positions agree with TRBD1. Germline CDR1 and CDR2: SGHRS and YFSETQ. V gave up 4 bases and J gave up 5 bases; unmatched junction bases: 13. The length of the CDR3 is 16 residues. The variable domain in full, completed from reference TRBV5-1 and TRBJ2-7, reads KAGVTQTPRYLIKTRGQQVTLSCSPISGHRSVSWYQQTPGQGLQFLFEYFSETQRNKGNFPGRFSGRQFSNSRSEMNVSTLELGDSALYLCASSDPTGGVINEQYFGPGTRLTVT.

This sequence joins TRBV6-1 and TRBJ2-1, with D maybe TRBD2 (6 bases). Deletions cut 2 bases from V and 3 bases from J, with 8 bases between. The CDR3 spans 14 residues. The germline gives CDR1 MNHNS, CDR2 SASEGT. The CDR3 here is CASSERDFYNEQFF. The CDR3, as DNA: TGTGCCAGCAGTGAACGGGACTTCTACAATGAGCAGTTCTTC.

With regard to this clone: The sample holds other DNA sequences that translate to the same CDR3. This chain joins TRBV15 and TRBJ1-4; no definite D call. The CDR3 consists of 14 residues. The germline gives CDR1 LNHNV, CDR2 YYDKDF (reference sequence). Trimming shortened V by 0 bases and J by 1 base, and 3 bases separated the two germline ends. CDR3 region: CATSRDRTNEKLFF. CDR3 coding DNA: TGTGCCACCAGCAGAGATCGAACTAATGAAAAACTGTTTTTT.

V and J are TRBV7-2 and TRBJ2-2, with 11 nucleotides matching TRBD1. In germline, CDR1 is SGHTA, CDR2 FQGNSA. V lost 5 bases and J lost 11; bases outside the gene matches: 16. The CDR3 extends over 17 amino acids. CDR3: CASSLTGTGGVLGELFF. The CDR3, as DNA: TGTGCCAGCAGCCTGACCGGGACAGGGGGGGTTCTCGGAGAGCTGTTTTTT.

The CDR3 nucleotides read TGCAGCGTTGAAGATCCGAGGGCAGCAACCGGGGAGCTGTTTTTT. This translates into CSVEDPRAATGELFF. This chain connects TRBV29-1 to TRBJ2-2, with D tentatively TRBD2 (5 bases). CDR3 length: 15 amino acids. Between the trimmed V and J ends, which lost 0 bases and 5 bases, there was a span of 13 bases. Looked up from germline, CDR1 is SQVTM and CDR2 is ANQGSEA.

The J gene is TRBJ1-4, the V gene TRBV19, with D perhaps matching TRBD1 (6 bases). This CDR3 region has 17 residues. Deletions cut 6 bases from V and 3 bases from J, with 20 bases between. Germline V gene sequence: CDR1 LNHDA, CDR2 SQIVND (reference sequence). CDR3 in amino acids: CASSPHPSGAANEKLFF. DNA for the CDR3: TGTGCCAGTAGCCCCCATCCTTCGGGGGCGGCTAATGAAAAACTGTTTTTT.

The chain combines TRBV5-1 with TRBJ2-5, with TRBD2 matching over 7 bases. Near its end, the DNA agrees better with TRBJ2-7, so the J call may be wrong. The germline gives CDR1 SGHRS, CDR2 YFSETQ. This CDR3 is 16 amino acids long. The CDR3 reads CASSLARGLEVDEQYF. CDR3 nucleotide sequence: TGCGCCAGCAGCTTGGCCAGAGGACTAGAAGTGGACGAGCAGTACTTC.

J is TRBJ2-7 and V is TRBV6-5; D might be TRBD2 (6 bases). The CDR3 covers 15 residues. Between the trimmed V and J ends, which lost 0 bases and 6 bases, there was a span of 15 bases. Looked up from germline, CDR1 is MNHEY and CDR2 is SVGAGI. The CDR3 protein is CASSYSHSGVVEQYF. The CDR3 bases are TGTGCCAGCAGTTACTCGCATTCGGGGGTAGTCGAGCAGTACTTC.

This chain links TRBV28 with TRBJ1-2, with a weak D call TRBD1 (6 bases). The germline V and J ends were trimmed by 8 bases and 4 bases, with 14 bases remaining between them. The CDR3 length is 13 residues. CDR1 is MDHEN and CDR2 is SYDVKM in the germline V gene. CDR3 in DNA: TGTGCCAGCTCCGATCGGGGGGCCTATGGCTACACCTTC. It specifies CASSDRGAYGYTF.

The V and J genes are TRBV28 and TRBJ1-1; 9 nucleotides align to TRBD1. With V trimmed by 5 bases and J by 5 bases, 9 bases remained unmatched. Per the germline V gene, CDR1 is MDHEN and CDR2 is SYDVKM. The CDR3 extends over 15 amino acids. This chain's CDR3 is CASSTYPGTGTEAFF. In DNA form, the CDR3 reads TGTGCCAGCAGTACTTATCCCGGGACAGGGACTGAAGCTTTCTTT.

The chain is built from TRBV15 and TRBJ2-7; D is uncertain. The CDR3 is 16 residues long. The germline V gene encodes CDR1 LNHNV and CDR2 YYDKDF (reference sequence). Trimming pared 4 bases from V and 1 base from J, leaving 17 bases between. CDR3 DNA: TGTGCCACCAGCACCGGATACCGGGCCACATCCTACGAGCAGTACTTC. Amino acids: CATSTGYRATSYEQYF.

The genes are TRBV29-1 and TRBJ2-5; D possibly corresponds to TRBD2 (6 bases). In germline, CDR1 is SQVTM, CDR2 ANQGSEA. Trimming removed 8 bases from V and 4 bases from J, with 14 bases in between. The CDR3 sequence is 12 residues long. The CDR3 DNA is TGCAGCTCAGGACCGGGAGCAGAGACCCAGTACTTC. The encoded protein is CSSGPGAETQYF.

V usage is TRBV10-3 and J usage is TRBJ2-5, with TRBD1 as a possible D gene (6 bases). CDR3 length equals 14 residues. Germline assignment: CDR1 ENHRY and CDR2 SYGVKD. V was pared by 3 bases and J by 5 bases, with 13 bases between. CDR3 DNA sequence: TGTGCCATCAGTGAATCCCAGGGGATGGAGACCCAGTACTTC. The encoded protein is CAISESQGMETQYF.

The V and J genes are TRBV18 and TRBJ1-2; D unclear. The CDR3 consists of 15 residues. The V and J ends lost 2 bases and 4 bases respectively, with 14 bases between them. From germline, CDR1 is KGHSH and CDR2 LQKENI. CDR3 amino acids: CASSPGLQMFYGYTF. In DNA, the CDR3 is TGTGCCAGCTCACCAGGGTTACAGATGTTCTATGGCTACACCTTC.

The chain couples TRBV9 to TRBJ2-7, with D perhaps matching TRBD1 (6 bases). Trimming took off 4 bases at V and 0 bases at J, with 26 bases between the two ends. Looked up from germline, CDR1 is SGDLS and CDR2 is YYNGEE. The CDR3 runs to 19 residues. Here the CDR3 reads CASSLRDGPRWGPSYEQYF. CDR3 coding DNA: TGTGCCAGCAGCCTCCGGGACGGCCCCAGGTGGGGGCCCTCCTACGAGCAGTACTTC.

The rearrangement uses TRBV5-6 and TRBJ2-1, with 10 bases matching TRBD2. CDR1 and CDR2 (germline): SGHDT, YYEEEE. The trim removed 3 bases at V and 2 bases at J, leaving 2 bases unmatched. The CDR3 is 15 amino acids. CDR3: CASSYSGRAYNEQFF. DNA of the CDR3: TGTGCCAGCAGCTACAGCGGGAGGGCCTACAATGAGCAGTTCTTC. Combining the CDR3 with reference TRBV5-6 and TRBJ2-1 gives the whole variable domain DAGVTQSPTHLIKTRGQQVTLRCSPKSGHDTVSWYQQALGQGPQFIFQYYEEEERQRGNFPDRFSGHQFPNYSSELNVNALLLGDSALYLCASSYSGRAYNEQFFGPGTRLTVL.

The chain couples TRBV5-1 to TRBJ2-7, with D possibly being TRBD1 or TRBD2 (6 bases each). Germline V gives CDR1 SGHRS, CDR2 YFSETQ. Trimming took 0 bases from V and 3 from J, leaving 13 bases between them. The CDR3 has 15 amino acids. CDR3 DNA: TGCGCCAGCAGCTTGGTAGGGGCGGGACACTACGAGCAGTACTTC. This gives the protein CASSLVGAGHYEQYF.

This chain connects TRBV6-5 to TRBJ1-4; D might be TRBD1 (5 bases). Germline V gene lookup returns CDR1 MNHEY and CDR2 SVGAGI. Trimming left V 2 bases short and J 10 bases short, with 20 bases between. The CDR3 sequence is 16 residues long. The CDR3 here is CASSYARDPGIGKLFF. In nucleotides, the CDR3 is TGTGCCAGCAGTTACGCACGGGACCCCGGAATCGGAAAACTGTTTTTT.

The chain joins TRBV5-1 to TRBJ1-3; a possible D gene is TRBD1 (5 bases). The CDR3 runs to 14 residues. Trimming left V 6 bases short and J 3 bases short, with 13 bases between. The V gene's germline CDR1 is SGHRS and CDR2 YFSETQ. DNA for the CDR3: TGCGCCAGCAAGTCGACAGCCGGTGGAAACACCATATATTTT. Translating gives CASKSTAGGNTIYF.